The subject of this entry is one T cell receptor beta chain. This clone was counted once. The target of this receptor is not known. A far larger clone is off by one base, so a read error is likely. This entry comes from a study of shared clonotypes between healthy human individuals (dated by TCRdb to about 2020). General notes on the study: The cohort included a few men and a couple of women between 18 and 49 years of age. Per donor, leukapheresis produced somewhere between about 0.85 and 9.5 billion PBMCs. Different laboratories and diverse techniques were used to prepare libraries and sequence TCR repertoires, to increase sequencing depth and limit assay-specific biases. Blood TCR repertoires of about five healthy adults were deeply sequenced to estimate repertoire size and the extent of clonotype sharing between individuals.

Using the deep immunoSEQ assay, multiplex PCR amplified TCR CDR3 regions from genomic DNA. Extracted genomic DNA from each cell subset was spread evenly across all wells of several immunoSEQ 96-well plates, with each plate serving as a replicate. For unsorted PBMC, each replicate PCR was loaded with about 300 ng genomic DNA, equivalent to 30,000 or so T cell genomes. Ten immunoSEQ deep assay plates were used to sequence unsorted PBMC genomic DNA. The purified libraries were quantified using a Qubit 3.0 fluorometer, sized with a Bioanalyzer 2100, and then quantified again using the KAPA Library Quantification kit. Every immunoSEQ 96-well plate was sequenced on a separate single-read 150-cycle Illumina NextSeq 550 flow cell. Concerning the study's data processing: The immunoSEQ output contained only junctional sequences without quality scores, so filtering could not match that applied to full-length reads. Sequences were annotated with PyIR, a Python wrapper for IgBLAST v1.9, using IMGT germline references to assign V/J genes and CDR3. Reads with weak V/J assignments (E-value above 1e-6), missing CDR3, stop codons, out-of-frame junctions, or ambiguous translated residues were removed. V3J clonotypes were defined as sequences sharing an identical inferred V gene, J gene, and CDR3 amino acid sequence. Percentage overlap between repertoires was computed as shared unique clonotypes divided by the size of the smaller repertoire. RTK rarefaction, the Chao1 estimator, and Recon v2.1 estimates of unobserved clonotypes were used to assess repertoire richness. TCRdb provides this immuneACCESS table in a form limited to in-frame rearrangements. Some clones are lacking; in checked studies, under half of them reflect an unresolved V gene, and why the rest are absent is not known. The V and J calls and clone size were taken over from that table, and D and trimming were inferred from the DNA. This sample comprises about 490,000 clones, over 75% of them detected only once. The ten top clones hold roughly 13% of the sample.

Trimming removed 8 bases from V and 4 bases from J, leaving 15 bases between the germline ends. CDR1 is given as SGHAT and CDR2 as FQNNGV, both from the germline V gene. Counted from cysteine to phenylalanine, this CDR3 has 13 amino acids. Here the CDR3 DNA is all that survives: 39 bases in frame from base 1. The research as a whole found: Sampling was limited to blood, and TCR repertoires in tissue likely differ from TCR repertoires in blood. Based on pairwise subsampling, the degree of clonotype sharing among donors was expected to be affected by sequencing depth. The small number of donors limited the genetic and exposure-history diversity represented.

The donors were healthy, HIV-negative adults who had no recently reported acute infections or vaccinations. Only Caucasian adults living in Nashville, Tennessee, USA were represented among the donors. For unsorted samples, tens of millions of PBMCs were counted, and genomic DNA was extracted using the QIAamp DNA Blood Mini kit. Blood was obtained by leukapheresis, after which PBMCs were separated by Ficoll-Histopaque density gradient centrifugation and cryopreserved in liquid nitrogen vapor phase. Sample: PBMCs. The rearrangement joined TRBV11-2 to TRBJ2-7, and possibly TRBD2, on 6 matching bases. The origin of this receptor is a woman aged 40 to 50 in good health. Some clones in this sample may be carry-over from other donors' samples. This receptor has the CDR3 CASGTGSAYEQYF. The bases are TGTGCCAGCGGGACCGGGAGTGCATACGAGCAGTACTTC.